This entry lists 4 T cell receptor beta chains sequenced from one sample in a study of T cells expressing NK-cell markers. TCRdb processed the 5' RACE reads again and assigns one entry to each CDR3 protein, with no DNA. Its table lists a few hundred thousand distinct CDR3 sequences. The source material was blood T cells: a sorted CD56 or NKG2C T cell subset, CD4+ or CD8+ T cells, or bulk PBMC T cells (not recorded which). All receptors derive from a man in his late teens or twenties in good health.

CDR3 in amino acids: CASSRAGAEETQYF. The chain combines TRBV5-4 with TRBJ2-5; the D call from TCRdb, TRBD1, cannot be confirmed without DNA. CDR3 length: 14 residues. Germline V gene sequence: CDR1 SGHNT, CDR2 YYREEE (reference sequence).

J is TRBJ2-5 and V is TRBV5-1; TCRdb's D call, TRBD1, is unchecked because there is no DNA. Germline V gene data show CDR1 as SGHRS and CDR2 as YFSETQ. The CDR3 has 14 residues. CDR3 protein: CASSPGAGQETQYF.

V gene TRBV7-2 combines with J gene TRBJ2-3; TCRdb returns TRBD1, unconfirmable since there is no DNA. The CDR3 covers 15 residues. Germline V gene sequence: CDR1 SGHTA, CDR2 FQGNSA. The CDR3 sequence is CASSASGGNTDTQYF.

The V gene is TRBV12-3 or TRBV12-4, the J gene TRBJ1-1; there is no DNA to check the TCRdb D call of TRBD1. This CDR3 has 14 residues. The CDR3 is CASISGAGSTEAFF.